This T cell receptor (beta chain) was captured in a study of shared clonotypes between healthy human individuals. Study-wide points: Several donors showed sharing of roughly 5% of naive CD4 clonotypes.

As concerns this clone: What it binds is unknown.

Sequencing was performed with immunoSEQ multiplex PCR; in TCRdb, only in-frame clones are kept and a portion is missing. The sample yields millions of clones, approximately 94% seen once. Naive CD8 cells comprised CD45RO-negative, CCR7-positively selected cells, excluding terminally differentiated effector memory CD45RA+ cells. The V gene's germline CDR1 is SGHDT and CDR2 YYEEEE. Trimming left V 4 bases short and J 0 bases short, with 13 bases between. The CDR3 sequence is 15 residues long. Material for sequencing was naive CD8+ T cells from PBMCs. The V gene is TRBV5-6, the J gene TRBJ1-1; possibly TRBD1 for D (5 bases). This TCR derives from a man younger than 35 in good health. Some clones in this sample may be carry-over from other donors' samples. Here the CDR3 DNA reads TGTGCCAGCAGCCTGGAGGGACTGCTGAACACTGAAGCTTTCTTT. This codes for CASSLEGLLNTEAFF.